This is a list of T cell receptor beta chains from one sample in a study of blood T cell repertoires in COVID-19. Profiling relied on immunoSEQ multiplex PCR, and the TCRdb table lists in-frame clones only, not all of them. The sample contains around 250,000 clones, 85% to 90% of which appear only once. The sequencing sample was made of peripheral blood. The receptor source for this set is a man in his 60s with acute or convalescent COVID-19. The conserved cysteine and the conserved F or W are not part of the CDR3 here. Each record gives: V gene, J gene, CDR3 protein.

>TRBV7-2|TRBJ1-1
ASSPRGQAGTEAF
>TRBV19|TRBJ2-7
ASSLRAGGYEQY
>TRBV9|TRBJ2-4
ASSEQGSGNIQY
>TRBV5-1|TRBJ2-7
ASSLELTGGREQY
>TRBV19|TRBJ1-1
ASSIAQNTEAF
>TRBV7-2|TRBJ1-4
ASSQGQREKLF
>TRBV19|TRBJ2-2
ASRLMSGNTGELF
>TRBV11-2|TRBJ1-1
ASSLGAGTTEAF
>TRBV7-9|TRBJ2-3
ASSLVWRESRRTDTQY
>TRBV7-2|TRBJ2-3
ASSSGTSGASTDTQY